The source of this T cell receptor (beta chain) is a study of T cell responses to AZD1222 COVID-19 vaccine. Points from the study as a whole: A reported finding is that nearly half of spike-specific TCRs target unmutated variant regions.

Profiled with immunoSEQ multiplex PCR; TCRdb holds only in-frame clones, not every one. This sample has about 150,000 clones, with about 91% found just once. Some second doses came at about 4 weeks and others at about 12 weeks; these were pooled. On this clone itself: Its specificity is not known.

CDR1 is SGHRS, CDR2 YFSETQ, per germline. Trimming at V came to 0 bases and at J to 7 bases, leaving 5 bases not matched to a gene. This CDR3 region has 14 residues. This chain uses TRBV5-1 with TRBJ2-3, with 7 bases that match TRBD1. The source material was peripheral blood, sampled 28 days after the second AZD1222 dose. The source is an adult who received the AZD1222 COVID-19 vaccine. CDR3 sequence (DNA): TGCGCCAGCAGCTTGGACAGGGGCATTCATACGCAGTATTTT. Its protein is CASSLDRGIHTQYF.